Presented here are 2 T cell receptor beta chains from one specimen sequenced in a study of cytomegalovirus exposure and HLA in healthy donors. PCR amplification relied on 60 Vbeta primers (plus 13 Jbeta primers). Profiled with immunoSEQ multiplex PCR; TCRdb holds only in-frame clones, not every one. The data show about 160,000 clones, around 80% seen once. Sequenced input: PBMCs. Source of these receptors: a girl aged 5 to 17 in good health and CMV-seropositive.

The chain has TRBV18 and TRBJ2-7; 9 positions match TRBD2. V trimming: 6 bases; J trimming: 8 bases; junction bases outside the gene matches: 17. CDR3 length: 16 amino acids. Germline V lookup: CDR1 KGHSH, CDR2 LQKENI. The CDR3 DNA sequence: TGTGCCAGCTCCTCGAGCCAGCGGGGGGCCATTTCAAAGCAGTACTTC. Protein: CASSSSQRGAISKQYF.

This rearrangement joins TRBV5-4 to TRBJ2-7, with 8 positions matching TRBD1. This CDR3 is 15 amino acids long. V gave up 0 bases and J gave up 3 bases; unmatched junction bases: 5. Germline values: CDR1 SGHNT, CDR2 YYREEE (reference sequence). The CDR3, as DNA: TGTGCCAGCAGCTTGGTCCCCGGACAGGGCTACGAGCAGTACTTC. Translating gives CASSLVPGQGYEQYF.